This is a list of T cell receptor beta chains from one sample in a study of blood T cell repertoires in COVID-19. Assay used: immunoSEQ multiplex PCR; TCRdb lists only in-frame clones, some missing. Among 150,000 to 250,000 clones listed, roughly 87% were seen once. The sequencing sample was made of PBMCs or T cells enriched from blood (not recorded which). The receptors shown here come from a woman in her thirties who had recovered from COVID-19. The CDR3 runs from the conserved cysteine through the conserved F or W. D genes are given only for firm matches. Clone size appears in some rows only: once, few, many, or a class for an expanded clone.

v_call	clone_size	d_call	j_call	cdr3_nt	cdr3_aa
TRBV19	NA	NA	TRBJ2-7	TGTGCCAGTAGTATAACTAGCAATTCCTACGAGCAGTACTTC	CASSITSNSYEQYF
TRBV11-1	NA	NA	TRBJ1-2	TGTGCCAGCAGCTTAAGACGGCGGGGTAACTATGGCTACACCTTC	CASSLRRRGNYGYTF
TRBV5-4	NA	NA	TRBJ1-6	TGTGCCAGCAGCTTGGCCCCCAGAAATAATTCACCCCTCCACTTT	CASSLAPRNNSPLHF
TRBV11-2	few	NA	TRBJ1-5	TGTGCCAGCAGCTATGGGGGGGGAGGTCAGCCCCAGCATTTT	CASSYGGGGQPQHF
TRBV7-3	NA	NA	TRBJ2-2	TGTGCCAGCAGCTTATCAGGGGAGCTGTTTTTT	CASSLSGELFF
TRBV4-1	NA	NA	TRBJ1-2	TGCGCCAGCAGCCAAGACTTTAGCACTTTAGACTACACCTTC	CASSQDFSTLDYTF
TRBV27	NA	NA	TRBJ1-6	TGTGCCAGCAGTTCGGGGGGAAATTCACCCCTCCACTTT	CASSSGGNSPLHF
TRBV10-3	NA	TRBD2	TRBJ2-7	TGTGCCATCAGTGAGTGGTCTAGCGGGGGGGACGAGCAGTACTTC	CAISEWSSGGDEQYF
TRBV4-3	NA	TRBD2	TRBJ2-7	TGCGCCAGCAGCCAAGAACTAGCGGGAGTCTTCCACGAGCAGTACTTC	CASSQELAGVFHEQYF
TRBV18	NA	TRBD2	TRBJ2-3	TGTGCCAGCTCATTCGGGACTAGCGCTTTAAGTACAGATACGCAGTATTTT	CASSFGTSALSTDTQYF
TRBV9	NA	TRBD1	TRBJ1-5	TGTGCCAGCAGCGTCAGGGGGGGCAATCAGCCCCAGCATTTT	CASSVRGGNQPQHF
TRBV30	NA	NA	TRBJ1-5	TGTGCCTGGAGCAGGGTGAGTCCTGGGGTGATTCGGGATCAGCCCCAGCATTTT	CAWSRVSPGVIRDQPQHF
TRBV13	NA	NA	TRBJ1-3	TGTGCCAGCAATCTGGGCCCCACCGGAAACACCATATATTTT	CASNLGPTGNTIYF
TRBV7-2	NA	TRBD2	TRBJ2-3	TGTGCCAGCAGCGAAGGACTAGCGAGTTGGCCCGATGGCACAGATACGCAGTATTTT	CASSEGLASWPDGTDTQYF
TRBV7-3	NA	NA	TRBJ1-1	TGTGCCAGCAGCCCCACAGAGAACACTGAAGCTTTCTTT	CASSPTENTEAFF
TRBV6-5	NA	NA	TRBJ1-2	TGTGCCAGCAGTTCAGAGGCAGGCCCAGAACGCGGGTACACCTTC	CASSSEAGPERGYTF
TRBV7-2	NA	TRBD2	TRBJ2-3	TGTGCCAGCAGCAATCCGACTAGCGGGAGCACAGATACGCAGTATTTT	CASSNPTSGSTDTQYF
TRBV18	NA	NA	TRBJ1-3	TGTGCCAGCTCACCCGACGCGGATAGAAACACCATATATTTT	CASSPDADRNTIYF
TRBV19	few	TRBD1	TRBJ2-2	TGTGCCAGTAGCGCAGGGACAGGGGCTGTCGGGGAGCTGTTTTTT	CASSAGTGAVGELFF